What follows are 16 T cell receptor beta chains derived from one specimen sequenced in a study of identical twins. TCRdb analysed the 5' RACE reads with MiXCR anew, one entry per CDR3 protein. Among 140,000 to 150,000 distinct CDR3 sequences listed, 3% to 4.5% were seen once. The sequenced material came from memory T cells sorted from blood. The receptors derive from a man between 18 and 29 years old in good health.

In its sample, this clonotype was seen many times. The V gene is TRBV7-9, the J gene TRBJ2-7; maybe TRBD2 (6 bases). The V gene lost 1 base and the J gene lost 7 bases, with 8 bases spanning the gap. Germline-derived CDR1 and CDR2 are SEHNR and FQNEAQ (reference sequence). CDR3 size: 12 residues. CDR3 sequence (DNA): TGTGCCAGCAGCTTAGAAGGGAGGGAGCAGTACTTC. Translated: CASSLEGREQYF. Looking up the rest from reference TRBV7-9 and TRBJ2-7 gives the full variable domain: DTGVSQNPRHKITKRGQNVTFRCDPISEHNRLYWYRQTLGQGPEFLTYFQNEAQLEKSRLLSDRFSAERPKGSFSTLEIQRTEQGDSAMYLCASSLEGREQYFGPGTRLTVT.

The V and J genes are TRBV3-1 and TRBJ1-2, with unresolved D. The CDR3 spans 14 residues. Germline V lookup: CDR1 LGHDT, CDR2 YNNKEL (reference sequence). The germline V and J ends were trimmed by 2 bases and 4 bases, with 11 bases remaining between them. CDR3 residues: CASSQYEGGYGYTF. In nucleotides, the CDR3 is TGTGCCAGCAGCCAATATGAGGGAGGCTATGGCTACACCTTC.

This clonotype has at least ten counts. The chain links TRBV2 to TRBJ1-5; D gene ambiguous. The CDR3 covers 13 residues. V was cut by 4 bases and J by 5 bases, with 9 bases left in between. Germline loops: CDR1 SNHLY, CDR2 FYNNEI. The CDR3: CASSVWLDQPQHF. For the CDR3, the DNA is TGTGCCAGCAGTGTTTGGTTGGATCAGCCCCAGCATTTT.

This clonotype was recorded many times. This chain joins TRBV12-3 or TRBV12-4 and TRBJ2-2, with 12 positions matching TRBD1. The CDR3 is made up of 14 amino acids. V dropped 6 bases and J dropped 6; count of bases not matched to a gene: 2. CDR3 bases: TGTGCCAGCAGCGGGACAGGGGGCGCCGGGGAGCTGTTTTTT. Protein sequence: CASSGTGGAGELFF.

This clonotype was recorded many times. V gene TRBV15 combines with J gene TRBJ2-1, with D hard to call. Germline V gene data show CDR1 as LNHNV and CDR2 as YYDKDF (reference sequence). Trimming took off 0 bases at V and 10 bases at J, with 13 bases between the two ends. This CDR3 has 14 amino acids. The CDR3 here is CATSRDIGTEEQFF. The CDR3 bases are TGTGCCACCAGCAGAGATATCGGCACAGAAGAGCAGTTCTTC.

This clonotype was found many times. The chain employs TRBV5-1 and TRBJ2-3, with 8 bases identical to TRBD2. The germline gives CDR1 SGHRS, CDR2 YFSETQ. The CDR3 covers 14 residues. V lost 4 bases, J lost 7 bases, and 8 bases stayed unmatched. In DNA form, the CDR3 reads TGCGCCAGCAGCCCTGGGACTAGTTTGAATACGCAGTATTTT. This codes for CASSPGTSLNTQYF. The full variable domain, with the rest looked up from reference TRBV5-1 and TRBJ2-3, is KAGVTQTPRYLIKTRGQQVTLSCSPISGHRSVSWYQQTPGQGLQFLFEYFSETQRNKGNFPGRFSGRQFSNSRSEMNVSTLELGDSALYLCASSPGTSLNTQYFGPGTRLTVL.

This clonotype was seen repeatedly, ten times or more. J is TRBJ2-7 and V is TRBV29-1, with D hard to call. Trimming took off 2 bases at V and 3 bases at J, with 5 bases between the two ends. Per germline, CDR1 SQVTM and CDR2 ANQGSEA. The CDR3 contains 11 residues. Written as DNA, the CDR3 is TGCAGCGTTGAAACGGTCTACGAGCAGTACTTC. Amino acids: CSVETVYEQYF.

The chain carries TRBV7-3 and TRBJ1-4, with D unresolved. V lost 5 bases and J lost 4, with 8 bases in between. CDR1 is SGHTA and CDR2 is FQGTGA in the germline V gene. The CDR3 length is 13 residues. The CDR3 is CASSPRNNEKLFF. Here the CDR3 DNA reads TGTGCCAGCAGCCCAAGAAATAATGAAAAACTGTTTTTT.

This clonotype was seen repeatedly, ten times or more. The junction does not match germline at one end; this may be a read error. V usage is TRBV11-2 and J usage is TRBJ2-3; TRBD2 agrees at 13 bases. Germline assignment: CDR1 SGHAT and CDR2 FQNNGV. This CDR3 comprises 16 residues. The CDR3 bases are TGTGCCAGCAGTTTAGGGACTAGCGGGATCACAGATACGCAGTATTTT. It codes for CASSLGTSGITDTQYF.

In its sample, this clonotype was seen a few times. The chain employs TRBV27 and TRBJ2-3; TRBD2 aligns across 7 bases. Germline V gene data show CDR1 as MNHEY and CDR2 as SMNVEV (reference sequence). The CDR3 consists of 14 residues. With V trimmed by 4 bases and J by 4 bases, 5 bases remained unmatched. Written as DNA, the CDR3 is TGTGCCAGCAGTTCCGCGGGAGACTCAGATACGCAGTATTTT. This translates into CASSSAGDSDTQYF.

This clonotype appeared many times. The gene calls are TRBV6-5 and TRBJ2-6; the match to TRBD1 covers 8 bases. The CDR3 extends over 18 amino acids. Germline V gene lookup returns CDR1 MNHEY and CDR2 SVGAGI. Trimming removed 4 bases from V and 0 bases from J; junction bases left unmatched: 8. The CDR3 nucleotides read TGTGCCAGCAGTTCTGGGACAGGAGGAAACTCTGGGGCCAACGTCCTGACTTTC. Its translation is CASSSGTGGNSGANVLTF.

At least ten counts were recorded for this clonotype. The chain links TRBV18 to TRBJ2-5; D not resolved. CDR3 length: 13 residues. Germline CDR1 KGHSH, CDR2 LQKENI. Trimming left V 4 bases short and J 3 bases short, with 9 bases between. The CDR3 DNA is TGTGCCAGCTCACTCCGGAGCGAAGAGACCCAGTACTTC. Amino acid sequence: CASSLRSEETQYF.

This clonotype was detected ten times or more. CDR3 protein: CASSQGLAGELVGELFF. The CDR3 nucleotides are TGTGCCAGCAGCCAGGGACTAGCGGGAGAGCTGGTCGGGGAGCTGTTTTTT. The chain couples TRBV3-1 to TRBJ2-2; the match to TRBD2 covers 14 bases. The CDR3 loop spans 17 amino acids. Germline CDR1 reads LGHDT; CDR2 reads YNNKEL (reference sequence). J was trimmed by 7 bases and V by 3 bases; bases with no gene match: 7.

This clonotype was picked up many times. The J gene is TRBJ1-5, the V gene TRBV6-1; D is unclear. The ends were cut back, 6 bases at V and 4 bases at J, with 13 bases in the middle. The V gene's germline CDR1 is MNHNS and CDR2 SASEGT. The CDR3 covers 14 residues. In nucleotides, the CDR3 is TGTGCCAGCAGCGCTTCCGACGGGAATCAGCCCCAGCATTTT. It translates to CASSASDGNQPQHF.

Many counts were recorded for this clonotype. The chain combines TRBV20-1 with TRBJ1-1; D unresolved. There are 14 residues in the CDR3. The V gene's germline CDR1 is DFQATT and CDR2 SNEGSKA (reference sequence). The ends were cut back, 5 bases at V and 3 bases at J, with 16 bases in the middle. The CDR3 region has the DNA TGCAGTGCTCGCAGCCCGATAGAGGACACTGAAGCTTTCTTT. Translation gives CSARSPIEDTEAFF.

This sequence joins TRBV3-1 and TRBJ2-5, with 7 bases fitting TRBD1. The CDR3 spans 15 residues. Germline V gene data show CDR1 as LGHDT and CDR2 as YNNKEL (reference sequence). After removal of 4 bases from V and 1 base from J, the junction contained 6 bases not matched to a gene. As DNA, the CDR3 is TGTGCCAGCAGCCCTTCGACAGGGCGCCAAGAGACCCAGTACTTC. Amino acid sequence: CASSPSTGRQETQYF.